The sample holds a few counts of the clone carrying this TCR beta chain. Its specificity is not known. The Oncomine TCR Beta short-read assay was applied to DNA of cultured CD4+ T cells. A single record per CDR3 protein comes from TCRdb applying MiXCR to the PCR reads. The repertoire holds under 15,000 distinct CDR3 sequences, with approximately 40% as singletons. This sample is part of a study of vaccination and CD4 T cells after COVID-19. Noted treatment: approximately nine-day PBMC culture with coronavirus spike peptide pools or control peptides (ViraFEST assay). Material: CD4+ T cells from blood, cultured in vitro. The receptor comes from a human donor who had recovered from COVID-19.

CDR3 amino acids: CAISEALAGAYEQYF. CDR3 DNA: TGTGCCATCAGTGAGGCACTAGCGGGAGCCTACGAGCAGTACTTC. The chain is built from TRBV10-3 and TRBJ2-7; 11 bases map to TRBD2. The trim removed 2 bases at V and 2 bases at J, leaving 2 bases unmatched. The CDR3 covers 15 residues. Germline V gene sequence: CDR1 ENHRY, CDR2 SYGVKD.